This T cell receptor beta chain was recovered during a study of human T cells and chemical hapten exposure. Study-level background: TCR yields per sample varied, mainly owing to small pooled library volume differences. Study-wide points: Clustering by CDR3 similarity yielded significantly more large clusters from expanded TCRs than controls.

From the RACE reads, TCRdb called clonotypes with MiXCR, one entry per CDR3 protein. The sample lists more than 90,000 distinct CDR3 sequences, about an eighth occurring once. This clonotype was detected ten times or more. Its specificity is unknown. Time point specified: patch test 2, 6 weeks after DPC sensitization. Treatment indicated: therapeutic diphenylcyclopropenone sensitization with weekly scalp DPC. Blood collection took place prior to placing each patch test. The CDR3 is made up of 12 amino acids. V was trimmed by 4 bases and J by 7 bases, leaving 8 bases between them. The germline gives CDR1 MNHEY, CDR2 SVGEGT.

The genes are TRBV6-2 or TRBV6-3 and TRBJ1-5; TRBD1 might be the D (6 bases). This clonotype was obtained from a woman aged 40 to 55 with alopecia areata. Some clones in this sample may be carry-over from other donors' samples. Specimen: whole blood, collected in connection with sensitization to the hapten diphenylcyclopropenone (DPC). CDR3 in amino acids: CASSSGGQPQHF. Here the CDR3 DNA reads TGTGCCAGCAGTTCCGGGGGCCAGCCCCAGCATTTT.